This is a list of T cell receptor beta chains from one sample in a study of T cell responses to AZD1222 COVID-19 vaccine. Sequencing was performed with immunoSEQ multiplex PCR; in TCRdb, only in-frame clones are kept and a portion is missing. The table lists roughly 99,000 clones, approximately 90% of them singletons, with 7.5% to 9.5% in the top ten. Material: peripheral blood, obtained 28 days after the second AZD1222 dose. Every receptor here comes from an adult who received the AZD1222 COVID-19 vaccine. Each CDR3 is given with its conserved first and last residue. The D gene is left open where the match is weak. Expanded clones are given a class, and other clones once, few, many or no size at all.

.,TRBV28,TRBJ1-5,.,TGTGCCAGCACAGGGACGGTGGGTCAGCCCCAGCATTTT,CASTGTVGQPQHF
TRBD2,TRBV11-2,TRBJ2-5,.,TGTGCCAGCAGTCCAGGCTCTAGCGGGAGGGGGGAGACCCAGTACTTC,CASSPGSSGRGETQYF
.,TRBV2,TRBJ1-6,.,TGTGCCAGCAGGAGTGGGGGATCCTATAATTCACCCCTCCACTTT,CASRSGGSYNSPLHF
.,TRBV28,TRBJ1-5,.,TGTGCCAGCAGGACCGAAGGGGGTCAGCCCCAGCATTTT,CASRTEGGQPQHF
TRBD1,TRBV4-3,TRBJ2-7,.,TGCGCCAGCAGCTACCAAGTCTCGGCAGGGGGCCCTCAGGGATACGAGCAGTACTTC,CASSYQVSAGGPQGYEQYF
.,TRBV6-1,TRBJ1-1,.,TGTGCCAGCAGTGAGGCAGGGGAAGGGATCACTGAAGCTTTCTTT,CASSEAGEGITEAFF
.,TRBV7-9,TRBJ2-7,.,TGTGCCAGCAGCTCCGATACATGGGAGCAGTACTTC,CASSSDTWEQYF
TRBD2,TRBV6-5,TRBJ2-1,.,TGTGCCAGCAGTTACCGGCTAGCGGGATGGAATGAGCAGTTCTTC,CASSYRLAGWNEQFF
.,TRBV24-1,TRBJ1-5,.,TGTGCCACCAGAGACGCAGGGTTCAATCAGCCCCAGCATTTT,CATRDAGFNQPQHF
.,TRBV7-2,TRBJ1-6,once,TGTGCCAGCAGCTTAGTCGGGATTGAGTCGGGCTCCTATAATTCACCCCTCCACTTT,CASSLVGIESGSYNSPLHF
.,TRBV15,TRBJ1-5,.,TGTGCCACCAGCAGAGAGCAGGGCGGGAGTCAGCCCCAGCATTTT,CATSREQGGSQPQHF
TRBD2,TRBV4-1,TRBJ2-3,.,TGCGCCAGCAGCCAAAGAGGCACTAGCGGCACAGATACGCAGTATTTT,CASSQRGTSGTDTQYF
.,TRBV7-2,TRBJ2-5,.,TGTGCCAGCAGCCTGCTTTCGGACAGCCAAGAGACCCAGTACTTC,CASSLLSDSQETQYF
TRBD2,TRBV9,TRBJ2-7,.,TGTGCCAGCAGCGTAAGCTTACTAGCGGGAGTGGGGGAGCAGTACTTC,CASSVSLLAGVGEQYF
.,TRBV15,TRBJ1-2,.,TGTGCCACCAGCAGAGAAGAGGGGTATGGCTACACCTTC,CATSREEGYGYTF
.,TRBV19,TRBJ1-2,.,TGTGCCAGTAGTATAGACTCCGGGCTGAGTGGCTACACCTTC,CASSIDSGLSGYTF
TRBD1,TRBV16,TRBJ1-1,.,TGTGCCAGCAGCCCCCGGACAGGGAGGTTGAACACTGAAGCTTTCTTT,CASSPRTGRLNTEAFF
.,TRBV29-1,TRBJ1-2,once,TGCAGCGTTACCGAGCTTCTAAACTATGGCTACACCTTC,CSVTELLNYGYTF
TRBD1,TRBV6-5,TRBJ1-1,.,TGTGCCAGCAGTTACACGGGACAGGGAAACACTGAAGCTTTCTTT,CASSYTGQGNTEAFF
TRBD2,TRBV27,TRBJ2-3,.,TGTGCCAGCAGTTTTTCCAGCGGGAGGGCCGGCACAGATACGCAGTATTTT,CASSFSSGRAGTDTQYF
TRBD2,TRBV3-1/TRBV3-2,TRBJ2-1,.,TGTGCCAGCAGCCACGGTACCAGCGGGAGGGCCATTGAGCAGTTCTTC,CASSHGTSGRAIEQFF
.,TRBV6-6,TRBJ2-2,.,TGTGCCAGCACCCCCTTACACACCGGGGAGCTGTTTTTT,CASTPLHTGELFF
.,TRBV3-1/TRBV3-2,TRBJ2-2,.,TGTGCCAGCAGCCATACTAGGGGTGGTACCGGGGAGCTGTTTTTT,CASSHTRGGTGELFF
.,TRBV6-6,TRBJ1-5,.,TGTGCCAGCAGTCCTCACGGGGCGCGAGGTCAGCCCCAGCATTTT,CASSPHGARGQPQHF
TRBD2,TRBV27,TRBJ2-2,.,TGTGCCAGCAGTTTGGGGGGACTAGCGGGAGTAATCGGGGAGCTGTTTTTT,CASSLGGLAGVIGELFF
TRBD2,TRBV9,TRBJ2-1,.,TGTGCCAGCAGCGGATTAGCGGGAGTCTCCTACAATGAGCAGTTCTTC,CASSGLAGVSYNEQFF
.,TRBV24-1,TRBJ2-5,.,TGTGCCACCAGTAGAGGGTCCGGAGAGACCCAGTACTTC,CATSRGSGETQYF
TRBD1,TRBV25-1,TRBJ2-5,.,TGTGCCAGCAGCGACGGACAGGGGGAGACCCAGTACTTC,CASSDGQGETQYF
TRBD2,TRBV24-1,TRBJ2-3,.,TGTGCCCCTCCCCGGACTAGCGGGATTACAGATACGCAGTATTTT,CAPPRTSGITDTQYF